This T cell receptor beta chain stems from a study of OX40 agonist ivuxolimab in advanced cancers. Study-wide results and caveats: Expanded peripheral T cell antigen specificity was not determined.

The protocol was immunoSEQ multiplex PCR, while the TCRdb copy is restricted to in-frame clones and leaves out a portion. The sample lists tens of thousands of clones; roughly four fifths were seen once. Concerning this clone: Its antigen is unidentified.

Trimming cost V 4 bases and J 2 bases; bases outside gene matches: 6. CDR3 length: 16 amino acids. Germline CDR1 MNHNS, CDR2 SASEGT. This specimen was CD4+ or CD8+ T cells sorted from blood, taken in a trial of the OX40 agonist ivuxolimab. The receptor comes from an adult with an advanced solid tumor such as melanoma, head and neck, liver or kidney cancer. The chain recombines TRBV6-1 with TRBJ1-5; TRBD1 matches at 9 bases. In DNA form, the CDR3 reads TGTGCCAGCAGTGGGGGACAGGGCACGGGCAATCAGCCCCAGCATTTT. It codes for CASSGGQGTGNQPQHF.